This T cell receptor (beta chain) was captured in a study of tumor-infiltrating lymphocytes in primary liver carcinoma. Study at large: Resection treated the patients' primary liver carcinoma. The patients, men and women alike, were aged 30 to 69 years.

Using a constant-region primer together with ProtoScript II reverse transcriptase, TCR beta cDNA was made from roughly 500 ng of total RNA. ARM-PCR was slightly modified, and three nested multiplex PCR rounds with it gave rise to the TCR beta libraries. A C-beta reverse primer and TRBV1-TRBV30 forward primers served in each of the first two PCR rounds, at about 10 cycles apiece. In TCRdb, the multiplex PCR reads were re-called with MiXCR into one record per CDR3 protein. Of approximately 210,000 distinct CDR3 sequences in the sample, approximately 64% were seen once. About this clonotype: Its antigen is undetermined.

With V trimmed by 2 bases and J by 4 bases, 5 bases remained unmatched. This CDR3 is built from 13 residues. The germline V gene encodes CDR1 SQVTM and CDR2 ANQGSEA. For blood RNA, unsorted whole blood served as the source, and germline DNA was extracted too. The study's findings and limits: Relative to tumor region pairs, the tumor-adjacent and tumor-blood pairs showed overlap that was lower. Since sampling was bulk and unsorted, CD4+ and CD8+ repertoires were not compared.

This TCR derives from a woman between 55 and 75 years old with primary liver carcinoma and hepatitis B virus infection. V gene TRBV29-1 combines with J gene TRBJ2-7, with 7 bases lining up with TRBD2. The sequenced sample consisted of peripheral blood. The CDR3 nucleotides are TGCAGCGTTGAATGGGCTAGCGGATACGAGCAGTACTTC. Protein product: CSVEWASGYEQYF.